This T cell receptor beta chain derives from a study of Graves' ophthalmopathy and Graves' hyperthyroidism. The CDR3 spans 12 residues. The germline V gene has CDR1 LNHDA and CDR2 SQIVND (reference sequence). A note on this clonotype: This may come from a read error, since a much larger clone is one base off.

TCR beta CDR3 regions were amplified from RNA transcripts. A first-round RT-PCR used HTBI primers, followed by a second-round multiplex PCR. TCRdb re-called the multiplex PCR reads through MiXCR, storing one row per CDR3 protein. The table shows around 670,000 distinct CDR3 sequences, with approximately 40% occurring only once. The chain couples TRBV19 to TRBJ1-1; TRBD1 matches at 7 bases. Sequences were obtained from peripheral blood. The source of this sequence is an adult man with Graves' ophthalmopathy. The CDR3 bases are TGTGCCAGTAGACAGGGGATGGCTGAAGCTTCCTTT. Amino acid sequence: CASRQGMAEASF.